This T cell receptor beta chain was captured by sequencing in a study of blood T cell repertoires in COVID-19. Study-wide background: The United States, Italy and Spain provided the acute and convalescent COVID-19 samples. In each case, the material was cDNA or gDNA derived from T cells, B-cell-depleted T cells, or PBMCs.

Seattle's cohort entered during active infection and was followed longitudinally. Germline V gene data show CDR1 as MNHNY and CDR2 as SVGAGI (reference sequence). This CDR3 is built from 14 residues. Trimming removed 4 bases from V and 7 bases from J, with 11 bases in between. Methods used by the authors: Cell counts per sample came from amplifying reference gene primers. Assay: immunoSEQ multiplex PCR; the TCRdb copy retains only in-frame clones and omits some. The V and J calls and the clone size are those of that table, but D and trimming were determined from the DNA. The sample lists about 290,000 clones, just under 90% seen once, with around 10% in the top ten.

The TCR sequence derives from a woman aged 25 to 39 with COVID-19, enrolled during active disease. Sequencing used peripheral blood. This chain links TRBV6-6 with TRBJ1-6; the D gene is possibly TRBD1 (6 bases). The chain's CDR3 is CASSLIQGNSPLHF. The CDR3 DNA is TGTGCCAGCAGTTTGATACAGGGAAATTCACCCCTCCACTTT.